One and the same sample provided the 8 T cell receptor beta chains below, sequenced in a study of T-cell memory formation after mild COVID-19. TCRdb itself ran the 5' RACE reads through MiXCR, one entry per CDR3 protein. The profile covers about 270,000 distinct CDR3 sequences, with 15% to 20% appearing a single time and roughly 25% taken by the ten largest. The sequenced sample consisted of PBMCs or a T cell subset sorted from them (not recorded which). All receptors derive from a man between 18 and 35 years old who had mild COVID-19 (a few samples of this study predate the infection). Cell type and time point are not known.

This clonotype was seen a handful of times. The chain combines TRBV6-2 or TRBV6-3 with TRBJ2-7, with 7 bases lining up with TRBD2. With V trimmed by 0 bases and J by 0 bases, 5 bases remained unmatched. CDR1 and CDR2 (germline): MNHEY, SVGEGT. The CDR3 sequence is 16 residues long. CDR3 sequence: CASSYSGGGHSYEQYF. The CDR3 DNA is TGTGCCAGCAGTTACTCGGGCGGGGGTCACTCCTACGAGCAGTACTTC.

The gene calls are TRBV20-1 and TRBJ2-3; a weak D match, TRBD2 (7 bases). Germline V CDR1 and CDR2: DFQATT, SNEGSKA (reference sequence). This CDR3 region has 16 residues. Trimming took off 4 bases at V and 6 bases at J, with 23 bases between the two ends. The CDR3 protein is CSATDRGGSPVDTQYF. The CDR3 region has the DNA TGCAGTGCTACGGACCGCGGGGGCTCCCCCGTGGATACGCAGTATTTT.

The chain has TRBV4-1 and TRBJ2-3, with D perhaps TRBD2 (5 bases). Per the germline V gene, CDR1 is MGHRA and CDR2 is YSYEKL. The CDR3 consists of 12 residues. The ends were cut back, 3 bases at V and 5 bases at J, with 6 bases in the middle. The DNA for the CDR3 is TGCGCCAGCAGCCACACTAGAGATACGCAGTATTTT. The encoded protein is CASSHTRDTQYF.

The V and J genes are TRBV7-2 and TRBJ2-7; no firm D call. From germline, CDR1 is SGHTA and CDR2 FQGNSA. V dropped 3 bases and J dropped 0 bases, with 12 bases sitting between them. The CDR3 runs 15 residues. CDR3 in amino acids: CASSFGRGSSYEQYF. The CDR3, as DNA: TGTGCCAGCAGCTTTGGGCGAGGCAGCTCCTACGAGCAGTACTTC.

This clonotype was detected only a few times. This rearrangement joins TRBV6-5 to TRBJ2-3, with 8 positions matching TRBD2. V lost 6 bases, J lost 5 bases, and 10 bases stayed unmatched. From germline, CDR1 is MNHEY and CDR2 SVGAGI. The CDR3 loop spans 15 amino acids. CDR3 in amino acids: CASSNSGGGRDTQYF. The DNA for the CDR3 is TGTGCCAGCAGCAACAGTGGCGGGGGGAGAGATACGCAGTATTTT.

This clonotype turned up a few times. The V and J genes are TRBV3-1 and TRBJ1-6; D unresolved. Germline assignment: CDR1 LGHDT and CDR2 YNNKEL (reference sequence). The CDR3 is 13 residues long. Trimming cost V 1 base and J 10 bases, with 8 bases left between them. CDR3 protein: CASSQVGYSPLHF. The CDR3 nucleotides are TGTGCCAGCAGCCAAGTGGGGTACTCACCCCTCCACTTT.

This clonotype has a handful of counts. Compared with germline, one end of the junction differs, possibly owing to a read error. The gene calls are TRBV18 and TRBJ2-1; D tentatively reads TRBD1 or TRBD2 (5 bases each). This CDR3 has 17 residues. Germline V gene sequence: CDR1 KGHSH, CDR2 LQKENI. The DNA of the CDR3 is TGTGCCAGCTCATCACCCTCGGGGACCCGCTCCTACAATGAGCAGTTCTTC. Protein product: CASSSPSGTRSYNEQFF.

This clonotype was recorded a few times. This chain links TRBV6-6 with TRBJ1-2; D possibly corresponds to TRBD1 (6 bases). Germline loops: CDR1 MNHNY, CDR2 SVGAGI (reference sequence). This CDR3 is 14 amino acids long. V lost 2 bases, J lost 2 bases, and 9 bases lay in between. As DNA, the CDR3 is TGTGCCAGCAGTTACCCCCAGGGGAACTATGGCTACACCTTC. This gives the protein CASSYPQGNYGYTF.